This T cell receptor beta chain was retrieved from a study of shared clonotypes between healthy human individuals. Notes on the study in general: The study found lower generation probabilities in non-shared clonotypes than in those shared by all four donors.

This CDR3 is built from 13 residues. CDR1 and CDR2 from the germline V gene are SGHNT and YYREEE (reference sequence). V was pared by 2 bases and J by 6 bases, with 9 bases between. With respect to this clone: Its cognate antigen is unknown.

Measured with immunoSEQ multiplex PCR; TCRdb has only the in-frame clones, and not every one. The sample lists approximately 2.5 million clones; approximately 93% were seen once. The chain joins TRBV5-4 to TRBJ2-1; D might be TRBD2 (5 bases). Sequencing used naive CD4+ T cells from PBMCs. Subset in this sample: CD45RA+ positively selected. The receptor comes from a man aged 18 to 29 in good health. Some clones in this sample may be carry-over from other donors' samples. The chain's CDR3 is CASSLRTPNEQFF. CDR3 DNA: TGTGCCAGCAGCTTAAGGACTCCCAATGAGCAGTTCTTC.